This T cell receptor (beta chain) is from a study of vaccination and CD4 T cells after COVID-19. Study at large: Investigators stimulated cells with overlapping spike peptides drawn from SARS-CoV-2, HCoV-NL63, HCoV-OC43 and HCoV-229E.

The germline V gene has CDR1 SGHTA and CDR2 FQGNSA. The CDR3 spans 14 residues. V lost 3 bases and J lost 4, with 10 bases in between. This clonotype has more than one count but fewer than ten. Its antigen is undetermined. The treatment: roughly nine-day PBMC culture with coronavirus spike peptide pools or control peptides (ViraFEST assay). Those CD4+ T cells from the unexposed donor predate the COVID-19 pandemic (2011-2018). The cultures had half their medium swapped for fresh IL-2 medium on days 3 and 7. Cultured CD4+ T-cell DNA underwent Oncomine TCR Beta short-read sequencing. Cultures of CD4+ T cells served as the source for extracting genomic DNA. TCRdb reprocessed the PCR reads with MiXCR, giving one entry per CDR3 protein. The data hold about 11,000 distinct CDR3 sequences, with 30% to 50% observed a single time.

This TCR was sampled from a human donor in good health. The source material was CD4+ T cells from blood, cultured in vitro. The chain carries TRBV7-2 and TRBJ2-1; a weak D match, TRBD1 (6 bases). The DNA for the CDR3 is TGTGCCAGCAGCTTCTCCGGACAGTACAATGAGCAGTTCTTC. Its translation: CASSFSGQYNEQFF.